The subject of this entry is one T cell receptor (beta chain). Its antigen is as yet unknown. This specimen comes from a study of CD8 T cells in Susac syndrome. Study in general: Sequenced Susac syndrome patients included more than five with active disease and roughly 8 who were in remission.

Study-wide results and limits: Roughly 5 Susac-specific public clones appeared in CD8+ TEMRA repertoires, and around 16 in total CD8+ repertoires. Susac CD8+ clonal expansion peaked in TEMRA cells and active patients.

The authors reverse transcribed about 0.5 to 1 ug RNA with random hexamers. One entry per CDR3 protein results from TCRdb running MiXCR on the immunoSEQ multiplex PCR reads. The sample carries roughly 100,000 distinct CDR3 sequences, approximately 96% recorded once. Patients with Susac syndrome met the recently defined diagnostic criteria for definite or probable disease. V was pared by 2 bases and J by 2 bases, with 22 bases between. The CDR3 has 20 residues. Germline assignment: CDR1 SGHAT and CDR2 FQNNGV. Material for sequencing was CD8+ T cells from PBMCs. The receptor was isolated from a human donor with Susac syndrome. This chain joins TRBV11-2 and TRBJ2-6, with D perhaps matching TRBD1 or TRBD2 (5 bases each). CDR3 in DNA: TGTGCCAGCAGCTTAATCGATCCGGGACCCCTAACCCCTGGGGCCAACGTCCTGACTTTC. Amino acids: CASSLIDPGPLTPGANVLTF.